This record covers a single T cell receptor (beta chain). What it binds is unknown. Treatment given: approximately nine-day PBMC culture with coronavirus spike peptide pools or control peptides (ViraFEST assay). Fresh IL-2 medium replaced half the culture medium on days 3 and 7. The data belong to a study of vaccination and CD4 T cells after COVID-19. Trimming removed 4 bases from V and 8 bases from J, with 12 bases in between. Germline CDR1 MNHNS, CDR2 SASEGT. There are 14 residues in the CDR3. Points from the study as a whole: With convalescent patients, a median approximately 90% of reactive clones emerged solely after vaccination.

Sequence data for DNA of cultured CD4+ T cells were generated by the Oncomine TCR Beta short-read assay. TCRdb re-derived calls from the PCR reads in MiXCR, one entry per CDR3 protein. The data contain about 7,100 distinct CDR3 sequences, 66% of them singletons. The chain links TRBV6-1 to TRBJ1-6; possible D gene TRBD1, 6 bases. Sequences were obtained from CD4+ T cells from blood, cultured in vitro. The receptor was derived from a human donor who had recovered from COVID-19. This CDR3 is CASSGQGNYSPLHF. The CDR3 DNA sequence: TGTGCCAGCAGTGGGCAGGGGAACTATTCACCCCTCCACTTT.